This entry lists 8 T cell receptor beta chains sequenced from one sample in a study of T cell repertoires in cytomegalovirus infection. TCRdb re-analysed the reads in MiXCR, keeping a single row per CDR3 protein. The top ten clones hold around 15% of a sample with roughly 920,000 distinct CDR3 sequences, roughly 31% of them seen once. Which antigens these TCRs recognize remains unknown. Source: cultured CD8+ T cells from PBMCs, taken from culture after CMV antigen stimulation. These TCRs come from a human donor in good health (CMV status not recorded). Some clones in this sample may be carry-over from other donors' samples.

This clonotype was detected only a few times. V usage is TRBV4-1 and J usage is TRBJ1-1, with 7 bases lining up with TRBD1. This CDR3 spans 16 amino acids. Trimming at V came to 3 bases and at J to 1 base, leaving 8 bases not matched to a gene. Looked up from germline, CDR1 is MGHRA and CDR2 is YSYEKL. Here the CDR3 DNA reads TGCGCCAGCAGCCAGGTACCAGGGGGGTCGAACACTGAAGCTTTCTTT. Translating it yields CASSQVPGGSNTEAFF.

The chain carries TRBV2 and TRBJ2-5, with 10 bases matching TRBD1. Unmatched junction bases numbered 12, after V lost 10 bases and J lost 4 bases. CDR3 length: 15 amino acids. CDR1 is SNHLY, CDR2 FYNNEI, per germline. CDR3 nucleotide sequence: TGTGCCACCAAAACCGACAGGGGGCGTCGAGAGACCCAGTACTTC. This gives the protein CATKTDRGRRETQYF. Full variable domain (missing parts from reference TRBV2 and TRBJ2-5): EPEVTQTPSHQVTQMGQEVILRCVPISNHLYFYWYRQILGQKVEFLVSFYNNEISEKSEIFDDQFSVERPDGSNFTLKIRSTKLEDSAMYFCATKTDRGRRETQYFGPGTRLLVL.

This clonotype was recorded a few times. The genes are TRBV4-2 and TRBJ2-5; 12 bases align to TRBD2. Trimming at V came to 0 bases and at J to 3 bases, leaving 5 bases not matched to a gene. This CDR3 region has 17 residues. CDR1 and CDR2 (germline): LGHNA, YNFKEQ. This chain's CDR3 is CASSQDGGLAGKETQYF. DNA of the CDR3: TGTGCCAGCAGCCAAGATGGCGGACTAGCGGGGAAAGAGACCCAGTACTTC.

This clonotype has more than one count but fewer than ten. The chain employs TRBV6-1 and TRBJ1-2; TRBD1 aligns across 8 bases. CDR3 size: 15 residues. Germline V gene sequence: CDR1 MNHNS, CDR2 SASEGT. The V and J ends lost 8 bases and 3 bases, in that order; junction bases with no gene match: 11. The CDR3 nucleotides are TGTGCCAGCGAAGGACAGGGCCATAGATACTATGGCTACACCTTC. Its translation: CASEGQGHRYYGYTF.

This chain uses TRBV4-1 with TRBJ2-1, with D possibly being TRBD1 or TRBD2 (5 bases each). This CDR3 has 17 residues. Trimming pared 0 bases from V and 8 bases from J, leaving 20 bases between. CDR1 is MGHRA and CDR2 is YSYEKL in the germline V gene. The CDR3: CASSQDWVQLRDDEQFF. The DNA for the CDR3 is TGCGCCAGCAGCCAAGATTGGGTGCAACTGAGGGACGATGAGCAGTTCTTC.

The CDR3 region has the DNA TGTGCCAGCAGTTACTCGACAGGGCGATCCTACAATGAGCAGTTCTTC. This translates into CASSYSTGRSYNEQFF. The chain employs TRBV6-2 or TRBV6-3 and TRBJ2-1, with TRBD1 matching 7 bases. Looked up from germline, CDR1 is MNHEY and CDR2 is SVGEGT. The trim removed 0 bases at V and 1 base at J, leaving 3 bases unmatched. This CDR3 comprises 16 residues.

The chain uses TRBV12-3 or TRBV12-4 and TRBJ1-5; D possibly corresponds to TRBD1 (5 bases). The CDR3 has 15 residues. Trimming took 6 bases from V and 4 from J, leaving 16 bases between them. CDR3 nucleotides: TGTGCCAGCAGCCCCCAGGAGGGGAGAAATCAGCCCCAGCATTTT. This gives the protein CASSPQEGRNQPQHF.

This clonotype was detected only a few times. DNA for the CDR3: TGTGCCAGCAGTGAATCTTGGACAGGGAGCCTGAACACTGAAGCTTTCTTT. Encoded protein: CASSESWTGSLNTEAFF. The V and J genes are TRBV25-1 and TRBJ1-1, with 8 bases identical to TRBD1. The V segment lost 1 base and the J segment 0 bases; nucleotides outside the gene matches: 7. Germline CDR1 reads MGHDK; CDR2 reads SYGVNS. The CDR3 is 17 residues long. The full variable domain, rest sourced from reference TRBV25-1 and TRBJ1-1, is EADIYQTPRYLVIGTGKKITLECSQTMGHDKMYWYQQDPGMELHLIHYSYGVNSTEKGDLSSESTVSRIRTEHFPLTLESARPSHTSQYLCASSESWTGSLNTEAFFGQGTRLTVV.